Listed below are T cell receptor beta chains from one sample, sequenced in a study of blood T cell repertoires in COVID-19. Assay: immunoSEQ multiplex PCR; the TCRdb copy retains only in-frame clones and omits some. The repertoire holds a few hundred thousand clones, with about 89% as singletons. Material for sequencing was PBMCs or T cells enriched from blood (not recorded which). Receptors were obtained from a middle-aged woman who had been exposed to COVID-19. CDR3s include the opening cysteine and the closing phenylalanine or tryptophan. D genes are given only for firm matches. Rows may omit the clone size; those that give it use once, few, many or a size class.

j_call d_call v_call clone_size cdr3_aa cdr3_nt
TRBJ2-5 NA TRBV12-3/TRBV12-4 once CASSSRETQYF TGTGCCAGCAGTTCCAGGGAGACCCAGTACTTC
TRBJ1-1 NA TRBV9 NA CASSVRGGTEAFF TGTGCCAGCAGCGTAAGGGGGGGAACTGAAGCTTTCTTT
TRBJ1-6 NA TRBV5-4 NA CASSSWVTSLNSPLHF TGTGCCAGCAGCTCCTGGGTAACTAGTCTTAATTCACCCCTCCACTTT
TRBJ2-1 TRBD2 TRBV4-3 NA CASSQVVRGGGYNEQFF TGCGCCAGCAGCCAAGTTGTAAGAGGCGGGGGTTACAATGAGCAGTTCTTC
TRBJ1-2 TRBD1 TRBV2 NA CASSEPTGGSGGYTF TGTGCCAGCAGTGAACCGACAGGGGGAAGCGGCGGCTACACCTTC
TRBJ2-7 TRBD1 TRBV7-7 few CASSYKGTGAYYEQYF TGTGCTAGCAGCTACAAGGGGACAGGGGCTTACTACGAGCAGTACTTC
TRBJ1-2 NA TRBV5-1 NA CASSVRGSNSYTF TGCGCCAGCAGCGTGAGAGGTTCGAATAGCTACACCTTC
TRBJ1-3 TRBD1 TRBV7-8 NA CASKDRGVSGNTIYF TGTGCCAGCAAAGACAGGGGCGTCTCTGGAAACACCATATATTTT
TRBJ1-4 TRBD1 TRBV27 NA CASSSTLTGLNEKLFF TGTGCCAGCAGTTCAACATTGACAGGGCTTAATGAAAAACTGTTTTTT
TRBJ2-2 NA TRBV27 NA CASRMRRGPFTGELFF TGTGCCAGCCGCATGAGGAGGGGCCCTTTCACCGGGGAGCTGTTTTTT
TRBJ2-7 TRBD2 TRBV9 NA CASSAGSGSLSYEQYF TGTGCCAGCAGCGCAGGTAGCGGGAGTCTCTCCTACGAGCAGTACTTC
TRBJ1-2 NA TRBV2 NA CASSTRGNNYGYTF TGTGCCAGCAGCACGAGGGGGAATAACTATGGCTACACCTTC
TRBJ2-2 NA TRBV19 NA CASSNKPGYTGELFF TGTGCCAGTAGTAATAAGCCGGGGTACACCGGGGAGCTGTTTTTT
TRBJ1-2 NA TRBV19 NA CASMDWSYGYTF TGTGCCAGTATGGACTGGTCCTATGGCTACACCTTC
TRBJ1-1 NA TRBV6-5 once CASRTAGVTEAFF TGTGCCAGCAGGACTGCAGGGGTCACTGAAGCTTTCTTT
TRBJ1-2 NA TRBV4-2 once CASSQENRERTDRYTF TGTGCCAGCAGCCAAGAAAACAGGGAAAGGACCGACCGCTACACCTTC
TRBJ2-5 NA TRBV7-3 NA CASSAGGLGETQYF TGTGCCAGCAGCGCGGGTGGACTTGGGGAGACCCAGTACTTC
TRBJ2-3 NA TRBV18 NA CASSHRVNTDTQYF TGTGCCAGCTCACACAGGGTAAACACAGATACGCAGTATTTT
TRBJ1-1 TRBD1 TRBV5-5 NA CASTIRPTGRNTEAFF TGTGCCAGCACCATTAGGCCGACAGGGAGGAACACTGAAGCTTTCTTT
TRBJ1-2 NA TRBV15 many CATSRDGQYGYTF TGTGCCACCAGCAGAGACGGACAGTATGGCTACACCTTC
TRBJ2-1 NA TRBV5-1 NA CASSSSERRQFF TGCGCCAGCAGCTCATCGGAGCGGCGGCAGTTCTTC
TRBJ2-3 TRBD2 TRBV7-3 NA CASSLTSGGSTDTQYF TGTGCCAGCAGCTTAACGAGCGGGGGGAGCACAGATACGCAGTATTTT
TRBJ2-1 NA TRBV9 NA CASSVELAVYNEQFF TGTGCCAGCAGCGTAGAATTGGCAGTCTACAATGAGCAGTTCTTC
TRBJ1-2 NA TRBV18 NA CASSPVQVSNYGYTF TGTGCCAGCTCACCAGTCCAGGTCTCTAACTATGGCTACACCTTC
TRBJ2-1 TRBD2 TRBV6-4 once CASSDSLRREGAYNEQFF TGTGCCAGCAGTGACTCGCTTCGGCGGGAGGGGGCCTACAATGAGCAGTTCTTC
TRBJ2-1 TRBD1 TRBV7-2 once CASSLGTRTGLNNEQFF TGTGCCAGCAGCTTAGGTACCCGGACAGGGCTGAACAATGAGCAGTTCTTC
TRBJ1-2 TRBD1 TRBV19 NA CASQDRYRPAYGYTF TGTGCCAGCCAGGACAGGTACCGGCCCGCATATGGCTACACCTTC
TRBJ1-3 TRBD1 TRBV6-5 NA CASSRDSSGNTIYF TGTGCCAGCAGCCGGGACAGCTCTGGAAACACCATATATTTT
TRBJ2-5 TRBD1 TRBV27 NA CASTPGTGLGETQYF TGTGCCAGTACCCCCGGGACAGGGCTAGGGGAGACCCAGTACTTC
TRBJ1-2 TRBD1 TRBV6-6 NA CASSQDRGRSNGYTF TGTGCCAGCAGCCAGGACAGGGGCCGGAGTAATGGCTACACCTTC
TRBJ2-3 NA TRBV5-1 NA CASSLEGGTDTQYF TGCGCCAGCAGCTTGGAGGGGGGCACAGATACGCAGTATTTT
TRBJ1-4 NA TRBV27 NA CAGSLYRPLGAREKLFF TGTGCCGGCAGTTTATACCGGCCTCTAGGTGCCCGAGAAAAACTGTTTTTT
TRBJ1-1 TRBD1 TRBV11-2 NA CASSSWTGVTEAFF TGTGCCAGCAGCTCGTGGACAGGGGTAACTGAAGCTTTCTTT
TRBJ1-6 TRBD1 TRBV7-9 NA CASSQGQDNSPLHF TGTGCCAGCAGCCAGGGACAGGATAATTCACCCCTCCACTTT
TRBJ1-3 TRBD1 TRBV5-6 NA CASSTEGQPSGNTIYF TGTGCCAGCAGCACCGAGGGACAGCCCTCTGGAAACACCATATATTTT
TRBJ2-7 TRBD1 TRBV11-3 NA CASSFRDRTYEQYF TGTGCCAGCAGCTTCCGGGACAGGACCTACGAGCAGTACTTC
TRBJ1-5 NA TRBV19 NA CATLRAFTSNQPQHF TGTGCCACCTTACGAGCCTTTACGAGCAATCAGCCCCAGCATTTT
TRBJ1-2 TRBD1 TRBV10-3 few CAITSGGADYGYTF TGTGCCATCACCTCAGGGGGCGCCGACTATGGCTACACCTTC
TRBJ1-3 TRBD1 TRBV18 NA CASSPTGGFGNTIYF TGTGCCAGCTCACCGACAGGGGGATTTGGAAACACCATATATTTT
TRBJ1-5 NA TRBV27 NA CASSPRAGATDQPQHF TGTGCCAGCAGTCCGCGGGCGGGGGCCACCGATCAGCCCCAGCATTTT
TRBJ1-4 NA TRBV7-6 NA CASSYYVGGSTNEKLFF TGTGCCAGCAGCTATTACGTGGGGGGGTCGACTAATGAAAAACTGTTTTTT
TRBJ2-2 NA TRBV28 NA CASSSSGTGTGELFF TGTGCCAGCTCTTCCTCCGGGACTGGCACCGGGGAGCTGTTTTTT
TRBJ1-1 TRBD1 TRBV19 NA CASSPLDRGRGSEAFF TGTGCCAGTAGCCCCCTTGACAGGGGGCGAGGTTCTGAAGCTTTCTTT
TRBJ1-6 TRBD1 TRBV7-9 once CASSSRTGYNSPLHF TGTGCCAGCAGTAGTAGGACAGGCTATAATTCACCCCTCCACTTT
TRBJ2-3 TRBD1 TRBV24-1 NA CATRGTGPSTDTQYF TGTGCCACCAGGGGGACAGGGCCTTCCACAGATACGCAGTATTTT
TRBJ2-1 TRBD2 TRBV30 once CAWSVGLADYNEQFF TGTGCCTGGAGTGTAGGGCTAGCGGACTACAATGAGCAGTTCTTC
TRBJ1-2 NA TRBV30 once CAWNDRNYGYTF TGTGCCTGGAACGACAGGAACTATGGCTACACCTTC
TRBJ1-1 NA TRBV10-3 NA CAISEPTARQVRQTEAFF TGTGCCATCAGTGAGCCTACGGCCCGACAGGTTCGACAAACTGAAGCTTTCTTT
TRBJ1-2 NA TRBV19 NA CATLDRNYGYTF TGTGCCACCCTGGACAGAAACTATGGCTACACCTTC
TRBJ2-7 TRBD2 TRBV7-2 NA CASSLVVTGGEQYF TGTGCCAGCAGCTTAGTGGTAACGGGAGGGGAGCAGTACTTC
TRBJ1-5 NA TRBV24-1 NA CATSDSPGRGGIMTQHF TGTGCCACCAGTGATTCTCCGGGACGGGGGGGAATCATGACCCAGCATTTT
TRBJ2-2 NA TRBV13 NA CASSLASNTGELFF TGTGCCAGCAGCTTAGCCTCTAACACCGGGGAGCTGTTTTTT
TRBJ1-5 NA TRBV30 NA CAWSTGFNQPQHF TGTGCCTGGAGTACAGGTTTCAATCAGCCCCAGCATTTT
TRBJ1-1 TRBD1 TRBV18 NA CASSPSTGGSEAFF TGTGCCAGCTCACCTTCTACAGGGGGATCTGAAGCTTTCTTT
TRBJ1-3 NA TRBV27 NA CASSSGRISGNTIYF TGTGCCAGCAGTTCAGGGAGGATCTCTGGAAACACCATATATTTT